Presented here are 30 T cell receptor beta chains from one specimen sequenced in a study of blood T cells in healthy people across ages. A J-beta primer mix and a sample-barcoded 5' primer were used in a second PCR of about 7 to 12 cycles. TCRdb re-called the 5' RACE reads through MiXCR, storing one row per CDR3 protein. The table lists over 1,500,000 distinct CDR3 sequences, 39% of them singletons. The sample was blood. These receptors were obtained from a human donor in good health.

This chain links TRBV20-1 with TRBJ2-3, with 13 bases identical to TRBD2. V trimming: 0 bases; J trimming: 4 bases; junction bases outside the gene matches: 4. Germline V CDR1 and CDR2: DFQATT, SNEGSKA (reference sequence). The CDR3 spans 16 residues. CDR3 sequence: CSARDRTSGGADTQYF. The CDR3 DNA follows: TGCAGTGCTAGAGATCGCACTAGCGGGGGGGCAGATACGCAGTATTTT.

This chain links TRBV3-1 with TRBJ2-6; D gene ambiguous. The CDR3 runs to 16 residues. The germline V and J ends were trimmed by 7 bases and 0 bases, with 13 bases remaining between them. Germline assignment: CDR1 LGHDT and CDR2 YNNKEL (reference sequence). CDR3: CASTNLQTSGANVLTF. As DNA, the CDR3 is TGTGCCAGCACAAACCTACAGACCTCTGGGGCCAACGTCCTGACTTTC.

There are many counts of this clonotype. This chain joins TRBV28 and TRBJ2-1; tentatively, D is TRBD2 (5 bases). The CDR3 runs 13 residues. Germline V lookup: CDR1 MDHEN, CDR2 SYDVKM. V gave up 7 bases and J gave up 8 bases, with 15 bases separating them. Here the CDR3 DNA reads TGTGCCAGCACCCACCCCGGGAAGTATGAGCAGTTCTTC. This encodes CASTHPGKYEQFF.

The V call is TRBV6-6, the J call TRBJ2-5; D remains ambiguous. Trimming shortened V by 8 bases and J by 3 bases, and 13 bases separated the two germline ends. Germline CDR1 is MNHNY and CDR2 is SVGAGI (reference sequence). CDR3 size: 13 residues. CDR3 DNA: TGTGCCAGCTCTCGGAACGCCAAAGAGACCCAGTACTTC. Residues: CASSRNAKETQYF.

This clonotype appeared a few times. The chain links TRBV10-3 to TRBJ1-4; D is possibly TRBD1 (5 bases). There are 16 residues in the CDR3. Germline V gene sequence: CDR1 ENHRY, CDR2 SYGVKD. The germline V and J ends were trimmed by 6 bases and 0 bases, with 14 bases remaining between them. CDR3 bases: TGTGCCATCAGCCCCGGGCAGGGTGCAACTAATGAAAAACTGTTTTTT. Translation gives CAISPGQGATNEKLFF.

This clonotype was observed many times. CDR3 residues: CSVQMNTEAFF. The CDR3 nucleotides are TGCAGTGTCCAGATGAACACTGAAGCTTTCTTT. This rearrangement joins TRBV20-1 to TRBJ1-1; no clear D. Germline-derived CDR1 and CDR2 are DFQATT and SNEGSKA (reference sequence). V lost 7 bases, J lost 0 bases, and 6 bases lay in between. The CDR3 runs 11 residues.

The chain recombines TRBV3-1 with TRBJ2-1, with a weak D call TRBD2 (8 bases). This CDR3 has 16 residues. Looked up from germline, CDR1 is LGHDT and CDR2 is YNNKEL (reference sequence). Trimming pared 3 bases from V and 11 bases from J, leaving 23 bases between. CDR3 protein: CASSHYRGGRGNKQFF. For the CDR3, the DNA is TGTGCCAGCAGCCATTATCGGGGGGGCAGGGGGAATAAGCAGTTCTTC.

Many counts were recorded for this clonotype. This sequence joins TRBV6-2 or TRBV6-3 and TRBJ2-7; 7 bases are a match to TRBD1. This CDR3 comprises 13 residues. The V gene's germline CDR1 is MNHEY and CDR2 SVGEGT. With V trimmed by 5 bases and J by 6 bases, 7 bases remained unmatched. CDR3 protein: CASSRQGLGEQYF. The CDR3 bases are TGTGCCAGCAGTCGACAGGGATTGGGCGAGCAGTACTTC.

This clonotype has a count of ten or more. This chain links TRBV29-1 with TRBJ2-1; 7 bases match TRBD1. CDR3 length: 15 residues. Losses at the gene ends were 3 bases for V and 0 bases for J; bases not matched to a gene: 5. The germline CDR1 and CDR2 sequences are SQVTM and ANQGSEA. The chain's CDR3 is CSVDSDRTSYNEQFF. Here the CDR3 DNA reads TGCAGCGTTGACTCGGACAGGACCTCCTACAATGAGCAGTTCTTC.

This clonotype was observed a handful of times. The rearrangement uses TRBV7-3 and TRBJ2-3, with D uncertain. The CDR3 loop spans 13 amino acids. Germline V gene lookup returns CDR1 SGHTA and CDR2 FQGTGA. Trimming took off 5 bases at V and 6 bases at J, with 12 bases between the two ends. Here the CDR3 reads CASSPNDGDTQYF. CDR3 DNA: TGTGCCAGCAGCCCTAACGACGGGGATACGCAGTATTTT.

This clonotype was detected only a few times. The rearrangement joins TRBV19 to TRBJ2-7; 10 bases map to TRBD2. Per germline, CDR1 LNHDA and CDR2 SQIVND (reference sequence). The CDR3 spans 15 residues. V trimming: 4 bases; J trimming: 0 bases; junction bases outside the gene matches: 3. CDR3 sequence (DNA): TGTGCCAGTAGTAGTTCTAGCGGGAGCTCCTACGAGCAGTACTTC. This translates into CASSSSSGSSYEQYF.

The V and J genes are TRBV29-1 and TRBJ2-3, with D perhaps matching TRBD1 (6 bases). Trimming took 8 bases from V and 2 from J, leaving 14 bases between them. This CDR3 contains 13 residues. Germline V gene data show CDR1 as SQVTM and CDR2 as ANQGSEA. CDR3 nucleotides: TGCAGCTCGCGGACAGTCCTCACAGATACGCAGTATTTT. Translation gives CSSRTVLTDTQYF.

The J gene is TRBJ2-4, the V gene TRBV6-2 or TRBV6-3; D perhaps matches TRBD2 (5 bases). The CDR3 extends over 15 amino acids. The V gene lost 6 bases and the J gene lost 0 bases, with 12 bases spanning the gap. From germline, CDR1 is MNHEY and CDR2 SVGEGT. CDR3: CASRVGILAKNIQYF. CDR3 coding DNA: TGTGCCAGCAGAGTCGGGATTCTAGCCAAAAACATTCAGTACTTC.

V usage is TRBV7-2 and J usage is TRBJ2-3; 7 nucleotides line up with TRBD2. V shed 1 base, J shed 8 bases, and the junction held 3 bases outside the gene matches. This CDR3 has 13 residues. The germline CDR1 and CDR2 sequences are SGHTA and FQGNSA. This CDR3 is CASSLEGTTTQYF. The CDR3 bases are TGTGCCAGCAGCTTAGAGGGGACTACTACGCAGTATTTT.

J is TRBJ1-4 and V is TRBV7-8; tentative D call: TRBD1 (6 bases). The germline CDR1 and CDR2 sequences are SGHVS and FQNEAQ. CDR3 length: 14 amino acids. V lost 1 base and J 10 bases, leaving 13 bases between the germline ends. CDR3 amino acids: CASSLGAGAGKLFF. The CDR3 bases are TGTGCCAGCAGCTTAGGAGCAGGGGCCGGAAAACTGTTTTTT.

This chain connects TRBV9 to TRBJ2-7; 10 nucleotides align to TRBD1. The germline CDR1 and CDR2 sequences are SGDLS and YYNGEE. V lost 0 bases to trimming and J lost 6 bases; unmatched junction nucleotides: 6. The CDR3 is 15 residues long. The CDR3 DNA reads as TGTGCCAGCAGCGTAGGGACAGGGGGTCTCGGCGAGCAGTACTTC. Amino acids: CASSVGTGGLGEQYF.

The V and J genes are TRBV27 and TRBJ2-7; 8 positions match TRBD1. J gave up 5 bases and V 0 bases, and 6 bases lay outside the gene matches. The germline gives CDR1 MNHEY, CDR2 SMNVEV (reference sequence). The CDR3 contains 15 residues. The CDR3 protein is CASSLSATGVDEQYF. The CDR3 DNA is TGTGCCAGCAGTTTATCGGCGACAGGGGTCGACGAGCAGTACTTC.

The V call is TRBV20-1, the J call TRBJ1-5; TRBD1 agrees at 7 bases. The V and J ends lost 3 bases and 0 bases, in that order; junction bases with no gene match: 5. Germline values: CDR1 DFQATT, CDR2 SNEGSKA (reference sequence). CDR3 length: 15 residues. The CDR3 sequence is CSARGDRDSNQPQHF. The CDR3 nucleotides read TGCAGTGCTAGGGGGGACAGAGATAGCAATCAGCCCCAGCATTTT.

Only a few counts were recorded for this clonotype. The CDR3 DNA is TGCGCCAGCAGCTTGGAACAGGCGACCACAGATACGCAGTATTTT. It is translated as CASSLEQATTDTQYF. This chain uses TRBV5-1 with TRBJ2-3, with a possible D match to TRBD1 (5 bases). The V end lost 0 bases, the J end lost 2 bases, and 10 bases lay between the germline ends. The CDR3 consists of 15 residues. CDR1 SGHRS and CDR2 YFSETQ come from the germline V gene.

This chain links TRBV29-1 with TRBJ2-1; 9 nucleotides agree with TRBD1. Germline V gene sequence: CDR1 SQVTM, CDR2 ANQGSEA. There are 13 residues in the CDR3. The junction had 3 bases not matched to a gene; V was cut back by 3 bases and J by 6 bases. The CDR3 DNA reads TGCAGCGTTGACCAGACAGGGGGCAATGAGCAGTTCTTC. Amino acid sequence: CSVDQTGGNEQFF.

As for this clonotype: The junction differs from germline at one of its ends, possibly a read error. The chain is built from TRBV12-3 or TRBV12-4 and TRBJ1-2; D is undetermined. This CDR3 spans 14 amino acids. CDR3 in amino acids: CPSSFFGSDYGYTF. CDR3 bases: TGTCCCAGCAGTTTCTTCGGCAGTGACTATGGCTACACCTTC.

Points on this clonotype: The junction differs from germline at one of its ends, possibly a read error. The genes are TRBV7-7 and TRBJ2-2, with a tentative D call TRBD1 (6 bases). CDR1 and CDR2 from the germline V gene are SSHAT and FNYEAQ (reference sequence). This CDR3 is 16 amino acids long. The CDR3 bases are TGTGCTAGCAGCTTAGAAGGGGGAATTTACTCCGGGGAGCTGTTTTTT. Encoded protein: CASSLEGGIYSGELFF.

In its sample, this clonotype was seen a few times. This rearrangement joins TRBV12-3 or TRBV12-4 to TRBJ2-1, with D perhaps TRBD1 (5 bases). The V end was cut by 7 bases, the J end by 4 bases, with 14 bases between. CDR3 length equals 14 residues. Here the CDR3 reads CASTQHGQYNEQFF. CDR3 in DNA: TGTGCCAGCACCCAACATGGACAATACAATGAGCAGTTCTTC.

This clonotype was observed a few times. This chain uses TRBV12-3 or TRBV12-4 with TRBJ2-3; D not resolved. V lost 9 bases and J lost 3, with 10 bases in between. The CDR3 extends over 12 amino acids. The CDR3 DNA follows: TGTGCCAGTGACATGGGGACAGATACGCAGTATTTT. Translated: CASDMGTDTQYF.

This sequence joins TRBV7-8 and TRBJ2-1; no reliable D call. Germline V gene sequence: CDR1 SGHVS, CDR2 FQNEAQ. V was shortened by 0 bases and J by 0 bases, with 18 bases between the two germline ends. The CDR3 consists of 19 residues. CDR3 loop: CASSLARVKTRSSYNEQFF. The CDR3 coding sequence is TGTGCCAGCAGCTTAGCCCGAGTAAAGACAAGGAGCTCCTACAATGAGCAGTTCTTC. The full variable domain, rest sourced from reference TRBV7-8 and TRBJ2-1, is GAGVSQSPRYKVAKRGQDVALRCDPISGHVSLFWYQQALGQGPEFLTYFQNEAQLDKSGLPSDRFFAERPEGSVSTLKIQRTQQEDSAVYLCASSLARVKTRSSYNEQFFGPGTRLTVL.

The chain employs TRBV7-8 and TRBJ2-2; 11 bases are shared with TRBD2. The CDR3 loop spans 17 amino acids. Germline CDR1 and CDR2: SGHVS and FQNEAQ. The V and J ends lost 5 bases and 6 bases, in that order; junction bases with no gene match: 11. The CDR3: CASSRFSGGAVSGELFF. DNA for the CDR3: TGTGCCAGCAGCAGGTTTAGCGGGGGGGCCGTATCCGGGGAGCTGTTTTTT.

DNA of the CDR3: TGTGCCAGCAGTTACTCGTGGGCAGGGGTAGTTGCCGGGGAGCTGTTTTTT. It encodes CASSYSWAGVVAGELFF. The V call is TRBV6-5, the J call TRBJ2-2; D possibly corresponds to TRBD1 (6 bases). Germline V gene lookup returns CDR1 MNHEY and CDR2 SVGAGI. This CDR3 region has 17 residues. V lost 0 bases and J lost 6, with 17 bases in between.

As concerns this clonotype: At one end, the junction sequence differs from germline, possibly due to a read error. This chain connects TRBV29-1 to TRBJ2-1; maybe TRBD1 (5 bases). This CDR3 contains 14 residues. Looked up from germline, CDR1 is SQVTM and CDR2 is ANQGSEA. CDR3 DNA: TGCAGCGTTGTTTTAACTGACAGTTACAATGAGCAGTTCTTT. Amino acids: CSVVLTDSYNEQFF.

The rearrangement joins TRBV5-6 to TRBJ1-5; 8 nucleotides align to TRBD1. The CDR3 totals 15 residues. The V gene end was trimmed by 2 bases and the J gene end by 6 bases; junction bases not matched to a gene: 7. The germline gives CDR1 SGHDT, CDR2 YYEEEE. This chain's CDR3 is CASSFWFTGGQPQHF. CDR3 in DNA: TGTGCCAGCAGCTTCTGGTTTACAGGGGGTCAGCCCCAGCATTTT. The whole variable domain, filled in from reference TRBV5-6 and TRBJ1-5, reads DAGVTQSPTHLIKTRGQQVTLRCSPKSGHDTVSWYQQALGQGPQFIFQYYEEEERQRGNFPDRFSGHQFPNYSSELNVNALLLGDSALYLCASSFWFTGGQPQHFGDGTRLSIL.

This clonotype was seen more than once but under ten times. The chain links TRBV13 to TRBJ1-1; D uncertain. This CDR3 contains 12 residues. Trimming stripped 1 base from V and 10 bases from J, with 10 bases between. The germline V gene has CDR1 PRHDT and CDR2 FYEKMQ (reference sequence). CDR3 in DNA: TGTGCCAGCAGCTTAGTTCGCCGGGGAGCTTTCTTT. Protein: CASSLVRRGAFF.